This T cell receptor beta chain emerged from a study of shared clonotypes between healthy human individuals. In the study overall: A donor's plate count was three for CD4 naive and three for CD4 memory; CD8 naive had two and CD8 memory one.

Terminally differentiated effector memory CD45RA+ cells were left out of the naive CD8 fraction, which was CD45RO-negative and positively selected for CCR7. Assay used: immunoSEQ multiplex PCR; TCRdb lists only in-frame clones, some missing. The table includes some 2.1 million clones, just under 95% detected once. The source is a young man in good health. Sequenced: naive CD8+ T cells sorted from blood.

The CDR3 coding sequence is TGTGCCAGCCGGATATATAGACGGACCATCTGGGAGACCCAGTACTTC. Its translation: CASRIYRRTIWETQYF. The genes are TRBV7-9 and TRBJ2-5; D gene unclear. Between the trimmed V and J ends, which lost 8 bases and 5 bases, there was a span of 24 bases. Per germline, CDR1 SEHNR and CDR2 FQNEAQ (reference sequence). The length of the CDR3 is 16 residues.